This is a list of T cell receptor beta chains from one sample in a study of cytomegalovirus exposure and HLA in healthy donors. Using immunoSEQ multiplex PCR, the repertoire was profiled, and TCRdb retains in-frame clones only, with some absent. Seen here are fewer than 70,000 clones, about 70% observed once, and the top ten hold roughly 11%. The sequenced sample consisted of PBMCs. These receptors originate from a woman aged 30 to 39 in good health and CMV-seronegative. CDR3s include the opening cysteine and the closing phenylalanine or tryptophan. D genes are given only for firm matches. Clone sizes are given selectively: once, few, many, or a class where the clone is expanded.

J,size,D,V,CDR3,DNA
TRBJ2-7,NA,TRBD1,TRBV6-5,CATHKAGTAHYEQYF,TGTGCCACCCATAAGGCCGGGACAGCCCACTACGAGCAGTACTTC
TRBJ1-1,NA,NA,TRBV2,CATTSGTEAFF,TGTGCCACCACGTCCGGCACTGAAGCTTTCTTT
TRBJ2-7,NA,NA,TRBV27,CTSRAHSSYEQYF,TGTACATCCAGGGCCCATAGCTCCTACGAGCAGTACTTC
TRBJ2-2,few,NA,TRBV18,CASSPVRQGRTGELFF,TGTGCCAGCTCTCCTGTAAGGCAGGGAAGGACCGGGGAGCTGTTTTTT
TRBJ2-6,NA,NA,TRBV5-1,CASKDRFSGANVLTF,TGCGCCAGCAAAGACAGGTTCTCTGGGGCCAACGTCCTGACTTTC
TRBJ1-4,few,TRBD1,TRBV2,CASSEEGAWGKLFF,TGTGCCAGCAGTGAAGAGGGGGCGTGGGGAAAACTGTTTTTT
TRBJ1-4,NA,TRBD1,TRBV5-4,CASSLEGTGEKLFF,TGTGCCAGCAGCTTGGAAGGGACAGGTGAAAAACTGTTTTTT
TRBJ1-1,NA,TRBD1,TRBV11-2,CASSKGTGALDTEAFF,TGTGCCAGCAGCAAAGGGACAGGGGCCCTGGACACTGAAGCTTTCTTT
TRBJ2-1,NA,NA,TRBV5-4,CASSLGASYNEQFF,TGTGCCAGCAGCTTGGGCGCGTCCTACAATGAGCAGTTCTTC
TRBJ2-7,NA,NA,TRBV2,CASTRKGAYEQYF,TGTGCCAGCACCCGGAAAGGGGCCTACGAGCAGTACTTC
TRBJ2-2,NA,NA,TRBV4-1,CASRNLRGNIGELFF,TGCGCCAGCAGAAACCTCAGGGGAAACATCGGGGAGCTGTTTTTT
TRBJ1-2,NA,TRBD1,TRBV6-1,CASSEGQGTYGYTF,TGTGCCAGCAGTGAAGGACAGGGGACCTATGGCTACACCTTC
TRBJ2-3,NA,NA,TRBV10-3,CAISQGGSTDTQYF,TGTGCCATCAGCCAGGGGGGTAGCACAGATACGCAGTATTTT
TRBJ2-7,NA,NA,TRBV5-1,CASSSTTGYEQYF,TGCGCCAGCAGCTCTACTACAGGTTACGAGCAGTACTTC
TRBJ1-6,few,TRBD1,TRBV14,CASSPRRQGRLNSPLHF,TGTGCCAGCAGCCCGAGACGACAGGGGAGGTTGAATTCACCCCTCCACTTT
TRBJ2-7,NA,NA,TRBV27,CASSSSRFHEQYF,TGTGCCAGCAGTTCGTCTAGGTTCCACGAGCAGTACTTC
TRBJ2-3,few,NA,TRBV2,CASSVSGTQYF,TGTGCCAGCAGTGTGTCCGGTACGCAGTATTTT
TRBJ1-1,NA,TRBD1,TRBV5-8,CASSPTGTGNTEAFF,TGTGCCAGCAGCCCCACCGGGACAGGGAACACTGAAGCTTTCTTT
TRBJ1-4,once,NA,TRBV4-3,CASSQVLLLGRGYEKLFF,TGCGCCAGCAGCCAAGTTCTTCTCTTAGGCAGGGGCTATGAAAAACTGTTTTTT
TRBJ1-2,NA,TRBD1,TRBV7-9,CASSPPGGRYGYTF,TGTGCCAGCAGCCCGCCAGGGGGGCGCTATGGCTACACCTTC
TRBJ1-2,few,NA,TRBV6-6,CASSYFTGHGYTF,TGTGCCAGCAGTTACTTTACAGGGCATGGCTACACCTTC
TRBJ1-6,NA,NA,TRBV28,CASTASRQGNSPLHF,TGTGCCAGCACCGCCTCCAGGCAGGGTAATTCACCCCTCCACTTT
TRBJ2-7,NA,NA,TRBV30,CAWSRESTYEQYF,TGTGCCTGGAGTAGGGAGTCAACCTACGAGCAGTACTTC
TRBJ2-1,NA,NA,TRBV2,CASITRGSSYNEQFF,TGTGCCAGCATAACCCGAGGGAGCTCCTACAATGAGCAGTTCTTC
TRBJ2-2,NA,NA,TRBV18,CASSPMGADGELFF,TGTGCCAGCTCACCAATGGGGGCTGACGGGGAGCTGTTTTTT
TRBJ2-3,NA,TRBD2,TRBV7-8,CASSRASGGVSTDTQYF,TGTGCCAGCAGCCGGGCTAGCGGGGGGGTTAGCACAGATACGCAGTATTTT
TRBJ2-7,NA,TRBD2,TRBV6-4,CASSEAGTKSYEQYF,TGTGCCAGCAGTGAAGCCGGGACTAAATCCTACGAGCAGTACTTC
TRBJ2-1,NA,NA,TRBV7-9,CASRLIAPRVEKMREQFF,TGTGCCAGCAGGCTTATCGCCCCCAGGGTGGAAAAAATGCGGGAGCAGTTCTTC
TRBJ2-1,NA,TRBD2,TRBV5-1,CASSIGLAGAQFF,TGCGCCAGCAGCATTGGACTAGCGGGGGCCCAGTTCTTC
TRBJ1-5,NA,NA,TRBV2,CASSDRGTVVQPQHF,TGTGCCAGCAGTGATAGAGGGACTGTGGTTCAGCCCCAGCATTTT
TRBJ2-3,NA,NA,TRBV6-5,CASSQRPLGPDTQYF,TGTGCCAGCAGTCAGAGACCGCTAGGCCCAGATACGCAGTATTTT
TRBJ1-2,once,TRBD1,TRBV5-8,CASSLIGGGFYGYTF,TGTGCCAGCAGCTTGATAGGGGGCGGATTTTATGGCTACACCTTC
TRBJ2-3,NA,TRBD2,TRBV5-4,CASSLRTSGRDTQYF,TGTGCCAGCAGCTTGCGGACTAGCGGTAGAGATACGCAGTATTTT
TRBJ1-2,NA,NA,TRBV2,CASAEVGGWNGYTF,TGTGCCAGCGCCGAGGTAGGAGGGTGGAATGGCTACACCTTC
TRBJ1-2,NA,NA,TRBV5-1,CASSLGGRPGYTF,TGCGCCAGCAGCCTCGGGGGACGACCTGGCTACACCTTC
TRBJ1-2,few,NA,TRBV4-1,CATGSEGGYTF,TGCGCCACGGGATCCGAAGGCGGCTACACCTTC
TRBJ1-4,NA,TRBD1,TRBV6-6,CASSYPGQSNEKLFF,TGTGCCAGCAGTTACCCGGGACAGAGCAATGAAAAACTGTTTTTT
TRBJ2-1,NA,NA,TRBV11-2,CASSLDSDEQFF,TGTGCCAGCAGCTTAGATTCGGATGAGCAGTTCTTC
TRBJ2-7,NA,TRBD1,TRBV6-5,CASSNTGAVDEQYF,TGTGCCAGCAGTAATACAGGGGCGGTCGACGAGCAGTACTTC
TRBJ2-5,NA,NA,TRBV7-9,CASSSGRVRDGETQYF,TGTGCCAGCAGCTCGGGCAGGGTGCGGGACGGGGAGACCCAGTACTTC
TRBJ2-6,NA,NA,TRBV18,CASSPQTTGANVLTF,TGTGCCAGCTCACCACAGACTACAGGGGCCAACGTCCTGACTTTC
TRBJ1-2,few,TRBD1,TRBV27,CASRRPGTGRGYTF,TGTGCCAGCAGGAGACCTGGGACAGGGAGAGGCTACACCTTC
TRBJ1-1,NA,TRBD1,TRBV4-3,CASSQYTGGATNTEAFF,TGCGCCAGCAGCCAGTACACAGGGGGCGCTACGAACACTGAAGCTTTCTTT
TRBJ1-2,NA,NA,TRBV4-3,CASSQDFPGDGYGYTF,TGCGCCAGCAGCCAAGATTTCCCCGGGGATGGTTACGGCTACACCTTC
TRBJ1-2,NA,TRBD1,TRBV28,CASSQVRGDYGYTF,TGTGCCAGCAGTCAAGTCAGGGGGGACTATGGCTACACCTTC
TRBJ1-1,once,NA,TRBV28,CASSFGARGEAEAFF,TGTGCCAGCAGTTTTGGGGCCAGGGGAGAAGCTGAAGCTTTCTTT
TRBJ1-2,NA,TRBD1,TRBV6-1,CASSAGTEYGYTF,TGTGCCAGCAGTGCCGGGACAGAGTATGGCTACACCTTC
TRBJ2-3,NA,TRBD2,TRBV7-6,CASSRSGGDSDTQYF,TGTGCCAGCAGCCGCAGCGGGGGGGATTCAGATACGCAGTATTTT
TRBJ2-3,NA,TRBD2,TRBV7-3,CASSLNAGGTDTQYF,TGTGCCAGCAGCTTAAACGCGGGAGGCACAGATACGCAGTATTTT
TRBJ1-5,NA,NA,TRBV28,CASSIGRGRGNQPQHF,TGTGCCAGCTCGATAGGGAGAGGGAGAGGCAATCAGCCCCAGCATTTT
TRBJ2-4,NA,NA,TRBV5-6,CASSLILAKNIQYF,TGTGCCAGCAGCTTGATCCTAGCCAAAAACATTCAGTACTTC
TRBJ2-3,NA,NA,TRBV4-1,CASGTPGGPTDTQYF,TGCGCCAGCGGAACGCCCGGAGGGCCGACAGATACGCAGTATTTT
TRBJ1-2,NA,TRBD1,TRBV7-2,CASSPGGSNYGYTF,TGTGCCAGCAGCCCAGGGGGAAGTAACTATGGCTACACCTTC
TRBJ1-3,NA,TRBD1,TRBV10-3,CAITRQGGDTIYF,TGTGCCATTACACGACAGGGTGGTGACACCATATATTTT
TRBJ1-2,few,TRBD1,TRBV6-5,CASSSRTGKGYTF,TGTGCCAGCAGCTCCCGGACAGGGAAAGGCTACACCTTC